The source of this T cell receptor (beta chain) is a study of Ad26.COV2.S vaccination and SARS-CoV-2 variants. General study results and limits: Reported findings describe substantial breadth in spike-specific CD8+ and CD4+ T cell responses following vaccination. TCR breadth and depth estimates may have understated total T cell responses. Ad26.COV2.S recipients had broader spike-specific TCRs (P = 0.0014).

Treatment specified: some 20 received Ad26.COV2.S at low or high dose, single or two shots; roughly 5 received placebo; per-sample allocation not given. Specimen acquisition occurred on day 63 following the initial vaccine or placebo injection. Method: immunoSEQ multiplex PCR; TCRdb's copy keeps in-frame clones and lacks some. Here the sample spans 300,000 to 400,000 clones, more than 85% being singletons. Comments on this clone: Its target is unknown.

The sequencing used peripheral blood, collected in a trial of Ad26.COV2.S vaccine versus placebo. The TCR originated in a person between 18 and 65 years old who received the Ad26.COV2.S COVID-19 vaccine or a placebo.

The CDR3 is CASTPQGAYNSPLHF. The CDR3 coding sequence is TGTGCCAGCACCCCACAGGGGGCCTATAATTCACCCCTCCACTTT. The chain joins TRBV6-5 to TRBJ1-6; 8 bases are a match to TRBD1. CDR3 length: 15 residues. Germline-derived CDR1 and CDR2 are MNHEY and SVGAGI. Germline trimming cut 7 bases from V and 2 bases from J; bases unmatched to any gene: 4.